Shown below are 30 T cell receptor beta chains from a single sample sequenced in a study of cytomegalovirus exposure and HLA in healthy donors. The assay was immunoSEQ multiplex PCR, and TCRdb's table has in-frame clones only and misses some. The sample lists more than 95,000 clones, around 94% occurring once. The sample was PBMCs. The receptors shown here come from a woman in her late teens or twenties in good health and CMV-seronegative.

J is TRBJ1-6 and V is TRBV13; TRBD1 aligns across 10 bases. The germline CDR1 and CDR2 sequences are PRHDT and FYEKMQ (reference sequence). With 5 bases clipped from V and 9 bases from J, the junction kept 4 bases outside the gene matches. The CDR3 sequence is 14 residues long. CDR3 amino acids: CASSSRDRGSPLHF. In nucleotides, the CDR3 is TGTGCCAGCAGCAGCCGGGACAGGGGTTCACCCCTCCACTTT.

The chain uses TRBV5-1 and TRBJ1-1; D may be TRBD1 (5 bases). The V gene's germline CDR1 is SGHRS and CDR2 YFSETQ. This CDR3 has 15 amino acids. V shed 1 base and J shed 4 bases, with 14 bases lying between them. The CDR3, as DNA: TGCGCCAGCAGCTTGTGGGGGGACCGGGCCACTGAAGCTTTCTTT. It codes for CASSLWGDRATEAFF. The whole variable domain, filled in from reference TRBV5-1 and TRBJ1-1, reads KAGVTQTPRYLIKTRGQQVTLSCSPISGHRSVSWYQQTPGQGLQFLFEYFSETQRNKGNFPGRFSGRQFSNSRSEMNVSTLELGDSALYLCASSLWGDRATEAFFGQGTRLTVV.

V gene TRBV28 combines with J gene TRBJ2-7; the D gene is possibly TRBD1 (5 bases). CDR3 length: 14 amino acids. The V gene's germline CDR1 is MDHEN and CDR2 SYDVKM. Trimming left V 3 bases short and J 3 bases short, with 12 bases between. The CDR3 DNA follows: TGTGCCAGCAGTTTGGCAGGGAAGGTCTACGAGCAGTACTTC. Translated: CASSLAGKVYEQYF. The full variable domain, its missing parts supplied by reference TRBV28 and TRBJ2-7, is DVKVTQSSRYLVKRTGEKVFLECVQDMDHENMFWYRQDPGLGLRLIYFSYDVKMKEKGDIPEGYSVSREKKERFSLILESASTNQTSMYLCASSLAGKVYEQYFGPGTRLTVT.

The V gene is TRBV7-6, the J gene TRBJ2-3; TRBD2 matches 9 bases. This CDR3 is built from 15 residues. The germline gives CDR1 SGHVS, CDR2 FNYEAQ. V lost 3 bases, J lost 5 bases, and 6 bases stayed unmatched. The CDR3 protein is CASSFAGGPGDTQYF. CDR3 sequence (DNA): TGTGCCAGCAGCTTCGCGGGAGGGCCGGGAGATACGCAGTATTTT.

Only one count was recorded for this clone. This CDR3 reads CASSSTGGYGYTF. As DNA, the CDR3 is TGTGCCAGCAGTAGTACAGGGGGCTATGGCTACACCTTC. V usage is TRBV28 and J usage is TRBJ1-2, with 8 bases identical to TRBD1. The germline CDR1 and CDR2 sequences are MDHEN and SYDVKM. Trimming removed 5 bases from V and 4 bases from J; junction bases left unmatched: 3. CDR3 length equals 13 residues.

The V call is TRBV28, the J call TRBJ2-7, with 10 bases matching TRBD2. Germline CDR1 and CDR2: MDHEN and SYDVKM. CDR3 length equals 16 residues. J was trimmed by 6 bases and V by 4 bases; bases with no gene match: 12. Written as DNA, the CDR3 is TGTGCCAGCAGTTCCCAGCGGGGGGGCCTCCGTCGCGAGCAGTACTTC. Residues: CASSSQRGGLRREQYF.

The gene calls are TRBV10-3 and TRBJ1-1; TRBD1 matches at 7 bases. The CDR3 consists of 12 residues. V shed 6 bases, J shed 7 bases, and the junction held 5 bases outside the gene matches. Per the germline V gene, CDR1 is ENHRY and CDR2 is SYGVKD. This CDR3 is CAIRQGQNEAFF. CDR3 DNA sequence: TGTGCCATCAGACAGGGGCAGAATGAAGCTTTCTTT.

The CDR3 loop is CASSGRGQGGTIYF. CDR3 coding DNA: TGTGCCAGCAGCGGGAGGGGACAAGGCGGCACCATATATTTT. The chain combines TRBV6-5 with TRBJ1-3, with D tentatively TRBD1 (6 bases). Germline V gene sequence: CDR1 MNHEY, CDR2 SVGAGI. V was pared by 6 bases and J by 9 bases, with 18 bases between. The CDR3 consists of 14 residues.

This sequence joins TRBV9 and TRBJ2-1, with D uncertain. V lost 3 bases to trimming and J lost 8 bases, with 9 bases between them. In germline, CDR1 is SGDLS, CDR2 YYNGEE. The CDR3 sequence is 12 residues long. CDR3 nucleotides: TGTGCCAGCAGCGCCGAGAGGTATGAGCAGTTCTTC. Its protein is CASSAERYEQFF. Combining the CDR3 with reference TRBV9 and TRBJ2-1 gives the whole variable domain DSGVTQTPKHLITATGQRVTLRCSPRSGDLSVYWYQQSLDQGLQFLIQYYNGEERAKGNILERFSAQQFPDLHSELNLSSLELGDSALYFCASSAERYEQFFGPGTRLTVL.

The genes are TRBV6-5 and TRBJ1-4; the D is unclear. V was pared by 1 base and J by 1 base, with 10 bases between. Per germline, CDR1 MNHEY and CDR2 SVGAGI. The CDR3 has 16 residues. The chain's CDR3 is CASSYLGSGTNEKLFF. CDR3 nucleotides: TGTGCCAGCAGTTACTTAGGATCGGGAACTAATGAAAAACTGTTTTTT.

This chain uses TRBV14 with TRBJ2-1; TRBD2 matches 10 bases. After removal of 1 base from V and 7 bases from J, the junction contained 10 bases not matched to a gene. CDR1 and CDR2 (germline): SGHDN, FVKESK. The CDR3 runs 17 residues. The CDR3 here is CASSQVGKAGGRNEQFF. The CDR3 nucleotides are TGTGCCAGCAGCCAAGTGGGGAAAGCGGGAGGGCGAAATGAGCAGTTCTTC.

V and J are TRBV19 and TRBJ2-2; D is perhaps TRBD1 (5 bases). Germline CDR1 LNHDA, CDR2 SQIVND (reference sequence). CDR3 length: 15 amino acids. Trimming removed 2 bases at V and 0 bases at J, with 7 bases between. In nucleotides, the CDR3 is TGTGCCAGTAGTATAAGACAGACGAACACCGGGGAGCTGTTTTTT. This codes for CASSIRQTNTGELFF.

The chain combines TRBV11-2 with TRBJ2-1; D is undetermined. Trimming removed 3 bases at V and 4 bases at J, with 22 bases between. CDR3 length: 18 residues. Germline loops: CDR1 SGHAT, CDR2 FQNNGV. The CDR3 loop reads CASSLAYLGKLFYNEQFF. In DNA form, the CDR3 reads TGTGCCAGCAGCTTGGCTTATCTAGGAAAACTCTTTTACAATGAGCAGTTCTTC.

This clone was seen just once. Here the CDR3 DNA reads TGTGCCAGCAGTTTATCCGGGGGTACCTCCGGAAACACCATATATTTT. This codes for CASSLSGGTSGNTIYF. The genes are TRBV28 and TRBJ1-3, with D maybe TRBD1 (5 bases). CDR1 is MDHEN and CDR2 is SYDVKM in the germline V gene. The CDR3 has 16 amino acids. Trimming left V 1 base short and J 4 bases short, with 14 bases between.

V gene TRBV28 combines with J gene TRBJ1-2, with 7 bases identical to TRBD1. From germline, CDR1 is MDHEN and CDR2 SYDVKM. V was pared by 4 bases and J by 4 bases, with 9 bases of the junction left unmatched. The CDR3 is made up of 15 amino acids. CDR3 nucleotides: TGTGCCAGCAGTTCTTCCGGGACAGAGACCTATGGCTACACCTTC. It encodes CASSSSGTETYGYTF.

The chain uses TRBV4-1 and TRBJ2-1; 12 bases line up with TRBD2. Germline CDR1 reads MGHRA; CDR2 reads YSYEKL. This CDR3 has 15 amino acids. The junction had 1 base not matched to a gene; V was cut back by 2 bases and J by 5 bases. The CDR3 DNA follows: TGCGCCAGCAGCCAATCTAGCGGGGGGGACAATGAGCAGTTCTTC. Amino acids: CASSQSSGGDNEQFF.

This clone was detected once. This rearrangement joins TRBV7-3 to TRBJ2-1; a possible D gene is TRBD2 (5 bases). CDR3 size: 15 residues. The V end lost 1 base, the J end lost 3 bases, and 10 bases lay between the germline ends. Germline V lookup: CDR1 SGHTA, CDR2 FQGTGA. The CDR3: CASSLNRGFYNEQFF. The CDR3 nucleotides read TGTGCCAGCAGCTTAAATCGCGGGTTCTACAATGAGCAGTTCTTC.

As DNA, the CDR3 is TGTGCCAGCAGCGCCTCAGGGGCACTTGCAGAGACCCAGTACTTC. As protein: CASSASGALAETQYF. V usage is TRBV9 and J usage is TRBJ2-5, with TRBD1 as a possible D gene (6 bases). The V and J ends lost 3 bases and 4 bases respectively, with 16 bases between them. The CDR3 runs 15 residues. Germline values: CDR1 SGDLS, CDR2 YYNGEE. The variable domain in full, completed from reference TRBV9 and TRBJ2-5, reads DSGVTQTPKHLITATGQRVTLRCSPRSGDLSVYWYQQSLDQGLQFLIQYYNGEERAKGNILERFSAQQFPDLHSELNLSSLELGDSALYFCASSASGALAETQYFGPGTRLLVL.

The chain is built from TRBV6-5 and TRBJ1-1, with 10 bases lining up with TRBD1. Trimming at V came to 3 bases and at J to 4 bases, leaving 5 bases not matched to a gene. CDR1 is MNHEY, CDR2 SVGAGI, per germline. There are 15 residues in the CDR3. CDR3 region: CASSYPGQGSTEAFF. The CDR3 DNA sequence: TGTGCCAGCAGTTATCCGGGACAGGGGAGCACTGAAGCTTTCTTT.

The CDR3, as DNA: TGCAGTGCTGGGGACAGGGAAGCCCAGCATTTT. Translation gives CSAGDREAQHF. The chain joins TRBV20-1 to TRBJ1-5; 9 positions agree with TRBD1. Germline trimming cut 5 bases from V and 11 bases from J; bases unmatched to any gene: 4. The CDR3 covers 11 residues. CDR1 DFQATT and CDR2 SNEGSKA come from the germline V gene (reference sequence).

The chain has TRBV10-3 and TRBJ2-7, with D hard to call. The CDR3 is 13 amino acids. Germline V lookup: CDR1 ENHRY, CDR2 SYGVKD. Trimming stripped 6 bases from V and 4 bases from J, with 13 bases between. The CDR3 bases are TGTGCCATCAGCACCCTAGAATTTTACGAGCAGTACTTC. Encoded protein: CAISTLEFYEQYF.

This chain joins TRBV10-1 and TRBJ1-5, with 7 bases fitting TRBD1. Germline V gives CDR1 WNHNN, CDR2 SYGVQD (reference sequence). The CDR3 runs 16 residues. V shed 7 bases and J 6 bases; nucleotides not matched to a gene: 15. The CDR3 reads CASIMSSQGHRQPQHF. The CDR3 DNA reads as TGCGCCAGCATTATGTCTTCACAGGGGCACCGTCAGCCCCAGCATTTT.

CDR3 in amino acids: CASSYGQGTYEQYF. The CDR3 region has the DNA TGTGCCAGCAGCTACGGACAGGGTACCTACGAGCAGTACTTC. The chain uses TRBV5-5 and TRBJ2-7; the match to TRBD1 covers 8 bases. Germline CDR1 SGHKS, CDR2 YYEKEE (reference sequence). The V and J ends lost 3 bases and 2 bases, in that order; junction bases with no gene match: 4. The CDR3 spans 14 residues.

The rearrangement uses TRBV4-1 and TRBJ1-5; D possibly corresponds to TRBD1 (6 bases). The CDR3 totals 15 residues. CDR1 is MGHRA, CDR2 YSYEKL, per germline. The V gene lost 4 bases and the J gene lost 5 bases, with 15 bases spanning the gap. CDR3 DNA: TGCGCCAGCAGCCGAACAGGGTCAGTCGATCAGCCCCAGCATTTT. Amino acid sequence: CASSRTGSVDQPQHF.

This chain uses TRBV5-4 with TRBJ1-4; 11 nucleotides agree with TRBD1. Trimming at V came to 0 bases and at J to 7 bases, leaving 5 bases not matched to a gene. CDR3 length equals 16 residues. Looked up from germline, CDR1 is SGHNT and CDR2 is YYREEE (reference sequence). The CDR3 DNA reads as TGTGCCAGCAGCTTGGCCGGACAGGGGGCGCCTGAAAAACTGTTTTTT. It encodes CASSLAGQGAPEKLFF. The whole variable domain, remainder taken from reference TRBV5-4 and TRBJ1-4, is ETGVTQSPTHLIKTRGQQVTLRCSSQSGHNTVSWYQQALGQGPQFIFQYYREEENGRGNFPPRFSGLQFPNYSSELNVNALELDDSALYLCASSLAGQGAPEKLFFGSGTQLSVL.

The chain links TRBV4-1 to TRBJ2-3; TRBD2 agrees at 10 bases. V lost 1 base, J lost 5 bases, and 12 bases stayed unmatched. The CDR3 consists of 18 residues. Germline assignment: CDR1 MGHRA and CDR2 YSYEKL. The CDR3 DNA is TGCGCCAGCAGCCAAGGTAGGGCTAGCGGGAGTTTAAGAGATACGCAGTATTTT. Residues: CASSQGRASGSLRDTQYF.

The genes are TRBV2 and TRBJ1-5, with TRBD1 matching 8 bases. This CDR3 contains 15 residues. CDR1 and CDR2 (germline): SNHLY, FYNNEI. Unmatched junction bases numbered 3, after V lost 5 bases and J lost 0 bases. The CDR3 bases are TGTGCCAGCAGTATGGGACAGGATAGCAATCAGCCCCAGCATTTT. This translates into CASSMGQDSNQPQHF.

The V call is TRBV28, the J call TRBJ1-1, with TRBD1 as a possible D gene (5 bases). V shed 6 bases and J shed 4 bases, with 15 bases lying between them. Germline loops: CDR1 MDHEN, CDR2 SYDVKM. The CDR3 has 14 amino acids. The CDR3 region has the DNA TGTGCCAGCAGCGAAATAGACAGCCCCACTGAAGCTTTCTTT. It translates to CASSEIDSPTEAFF. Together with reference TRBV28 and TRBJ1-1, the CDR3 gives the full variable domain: DVKVTQSSRYLVKRTGEKVFLECVQDMDHENMFWYRQDPGLGLRLIYFSYDVKMKEKGDIPEGYSVSREKKERFSLILESASTNQTSMYLCASSEIDSPTEAFFGQGTRLTVV.

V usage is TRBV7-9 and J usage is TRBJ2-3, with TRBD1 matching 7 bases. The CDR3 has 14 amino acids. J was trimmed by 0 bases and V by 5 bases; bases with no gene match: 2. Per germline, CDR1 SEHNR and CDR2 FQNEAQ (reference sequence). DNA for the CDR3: TGTGCCAGCAGCGGGACAGATAGCACAGATACGCAGTATTTT. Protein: CASSGTDSTDTQYF.

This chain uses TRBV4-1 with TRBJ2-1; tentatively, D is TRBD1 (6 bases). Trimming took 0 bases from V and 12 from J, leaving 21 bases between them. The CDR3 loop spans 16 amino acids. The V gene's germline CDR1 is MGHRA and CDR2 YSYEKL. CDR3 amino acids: CASSQETFIQGERQFF. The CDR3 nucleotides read TGCGCCAGCAGCCAAGAAACCTTCATACAGGGAGAAAGGCAGTTCTTC.